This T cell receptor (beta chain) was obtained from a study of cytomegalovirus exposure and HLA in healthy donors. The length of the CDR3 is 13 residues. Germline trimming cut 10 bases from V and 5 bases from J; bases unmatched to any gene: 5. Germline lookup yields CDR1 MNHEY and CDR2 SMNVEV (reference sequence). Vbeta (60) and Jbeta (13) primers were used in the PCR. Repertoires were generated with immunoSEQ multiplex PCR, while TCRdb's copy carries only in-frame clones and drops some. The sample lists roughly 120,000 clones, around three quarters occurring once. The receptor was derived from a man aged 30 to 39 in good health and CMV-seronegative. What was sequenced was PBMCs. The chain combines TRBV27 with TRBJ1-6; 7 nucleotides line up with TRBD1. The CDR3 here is CATADRHNSPLHF. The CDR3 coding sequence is TGTGCCACCGCGGACAGGCATAATTCACCCCTCCACTTT.